This T cell receptor beta chain was sequenced during a study of blood T cells in healthy people across ages (dated by TCRdb to about 2015). Looking at the study overall: In model experiments, template switching captured about one uniquely barcoded TCR beta cDNA molecule for every two T cells. Using deep sequencing normalized with unique cDNA molecular identifiers, the study measured how TCR beta repertoire diversity changes with age. The donors were split into four age groups: young (average around 15 years), middle-aged (roughly 39), aged (approximately 59) and long-lived (approximately 80). To avoid experimental bias, donors of different ages were randomly spread across the sequencing lanes. The study analyzed two additional independent replicas of 1 million unique cDNA reads from the same blood draw for two donors, one aged 18 to 30 and one aged 80 or older. The investigation overall reported the following: The long-lived group showed more naive CD4+ T cells, fewer expanded clones and increased TCR diversity than the aged group, suggesting age selection. Because donor CMV infection status was unknown, age-related changes in expanded clonotypes were potentially confounded. As age increased, observed TCR beta diversity per million T cells dropped in a roughly linear way, and a significant reduction was already evident by age 40. Conclusive comparison of naive and antigen-experienced compartments was prevented by the profiling of bulk unsorted PBMCs. Estimates of total diversity based on one million sequenced T cells were regarded as lower bounds and as underestimates. Observed TCR beta diversity correlated strongly with the percentage of naive T cells measured by flow cytometry.

The donors were some 39 Caucasian individuals from Russia, aged roughly 6 to 100 years, who were systemically healthy. Around 10 milliliters of peripheral blood were drawn from each donor into EDTA-treated Vacutainer tubes. Ficoll-Paque density-gradient centrifugation was used to isolate PBMCs, with at least 6 million per sample. Trizol reagent was used to extract total RNA from PBMCs, with at least 5.5 micrograms per sample. For every donor, flow cytometry on a PBMC aliquot measured the percentage of naive CD45RAhigh/CD27high T cells. From the cysteine through the phenylalanine, the CDR3 covers 16 amino acids. The DNA shown is the 48-base CDR3, in frame from base 1. Trimming removed 3 bases from V and 3 bases from J; the gene matches leave 7 bases unexplained. In the germline V gene (reference sequence), CDR1 corresponds to LNHDA and CDR2 to SQIVND. Library preparation was by 5' RACE. The instrument was an Illumina HiSeq 2500. A second about 7 to 11 cycle PCR used a sample-barcoded 5' primer and a J-beta primer mix. A template-switch 5' adaptor carrying 12 random nucleotides introduced a unique molecular identifier onto each TCR beta cDNA molecule. At least 2.5 million CDR3-containing paired-end reads were obtained from each sample. First-strand cDNA was synthesized from all RNA with the Mint cDNA synthesis kit, primed by a TRBC-specific oligonucleotide. After uracil-DNA glycosylase treatment, a first 18-cycle PCR used universal primers M1SS and BC2_uni_R on all cDNA. As for the authors' bioinformatics: For normalization, 1 million high-quality reads, each with a distinct molecular identifier, were randomly selected from each sample. Reads sharing molecular identifiers were discarded rather than binned into consensus sequences. MiTCR, run with a Q25 quality threshold and the strictest error-elimination algorithm, handled CDR3 identification, clonotype clustering and error correction. A nonparametric unseen species model using Euler transformation provided a lower-bound estimate of total TCR beta diversity. TCRdb reprocessing: public reads trimmed at Q25 with fastp, clones called with MiXCR, in-frame beta chains kept. Identical CDR3 proteins give one entry, which carries the most common genes and DNA. It is TCRdb's table, rather than the study itself, that gives the V and J calls and clone size. This sample gives around 970,000 distinct CDR3 sequences in total; 51% of them show up just once. The top ten hold roughly a fifth of the sample.

This clonotype occurred once. The specificity of this receptor is unknown. No much larger clonotype is one base removed from it; base qualities were not supplied. This clonotype originated in a woman aged 60-75 years in good health. The chain couples TRBV19 to TRBJ1-1; 10 central bases correspond to TRBD1. The sample taken for sequencing was blood. Here the CDR3 is given as CASSIRQGAVDTEAFF. The DNA sequence reads TGTGCCAGTAGTATTCGACAGGGGGCCGTTGACACTGAAGCTTTCTTT.